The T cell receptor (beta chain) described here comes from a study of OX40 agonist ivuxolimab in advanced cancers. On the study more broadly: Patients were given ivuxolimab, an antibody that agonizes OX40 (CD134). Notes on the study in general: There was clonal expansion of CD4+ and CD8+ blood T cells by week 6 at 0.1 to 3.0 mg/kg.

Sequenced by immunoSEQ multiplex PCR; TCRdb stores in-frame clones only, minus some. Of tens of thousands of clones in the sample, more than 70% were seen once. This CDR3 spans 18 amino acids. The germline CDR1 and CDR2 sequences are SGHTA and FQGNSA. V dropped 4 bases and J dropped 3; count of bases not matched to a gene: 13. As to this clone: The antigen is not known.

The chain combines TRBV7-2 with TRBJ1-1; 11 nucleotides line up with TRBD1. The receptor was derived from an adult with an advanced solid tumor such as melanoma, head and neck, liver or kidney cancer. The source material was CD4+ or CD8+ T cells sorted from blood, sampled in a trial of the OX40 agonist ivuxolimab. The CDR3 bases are TGTGCCAGCAGCTCATTGGGACAGGGGGTCTCTGTTGACACTGAAGCTTTCTTT. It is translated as CASSSLGQGVSVDTEAFF.